The rows below give T cell receptor beta chains drawn from one sample of a study of molecular identifiers for immune sequencing clone quantification. TCRdb itself ran the PCR reads through MiXCR, one entry per CDR3 protein. The sample holds about 100,000 distinct CDR3 sequences, 21% seen once. Source material: naive CD8+ T cells from blood, with Jurkat cell RNA spiked in. The receptors derive from a human donor in good health. Some libraries in this study had Jurkat cell RNA spiked in. Each CDR3 is given with its conserved first and last residue. Each record gives: clone size, J gene, D gene, V gene, CDR3 protein, CDR3 DNA. The D gene is left open where the match is weak. Expanded clones are given a class, and other clones once, few, many or no size at all.

>many|TRBJ2-4|NA|TRBV6-5
CASSYSIGGLAKNIQYF
TGTGCCAGCAGTTACTCGATAGGGGGGCTAGCCAAAAACATTCAGTACTTC
>many|TRBJ2-5|NA|TRBV7-2
CASSLPRQIWETQYF
TGTGCCAGCAGCTTACCGCGACAGATCTGGGAGACCCAGTACTTC
>many|TRBJ2-2|TRBD1|TRBV30
CAWRGTGNTGELFF
TGTGCCTGGAGAGGGACAGGGAACACCGGGGAGCTGTTTTTT
>few|TRBJ2-5|TRBD1|TRBV11-2
CASSSTSTGDETQYF
TGTGCCAGCAGCTCAACATCGACAGGGGATGAGACCCAGTACTTC
>few|TRBJ2-7|TRBD2|TRBV6-1
CASSESGLAGNEQYF
TGTGCCAGCAGTGAAAGCGGACTAGCGGGGAACGAGCAGTACTTC
>NA|TRBJ2-5|TRBD1|TRBV7-7
CASSSTDRQGALQETQYF
TGTGCCAGCAGCTCGACCGATCGACAGGGGGCTCTGCAAGAGACCCAGTACTTC
>many|TRBJ2-7|TRBD1|TRBV9
CASSPSGQGVYEQYF
TGTGCCAGCAGCCCATCGGGACAGGGGGTCTATGAGCAGTACTTC
>many|TRBJ2-2|NA|TRBV4-3
CASSQDGVGGTNTGELFF
TGCGCCAGCAGCCAAGATGGGGTTGGCGGGACGAACACCGGGGAGCTGTTTTTT
>many|TRBJ2-3|NA|TRBV30
CAWSVGTVTDTQYF
TGTGCCTGGAGTGTAGGCACAGTCACAGATACGCAGTATTTT
>NA|TRBJ2-5|NA|TRBV21-1
CASKEGPGQEAREGVQETQYF
TGTGCCAGCAAAGAGGGACCGGGACAGGAGGCTAGGGAGGGCGTCCAAGAGACCCAGTACTTC
>NA|TRBJ1-5|TRBD1|TRBV6-5
CASSDRAPNQPQHF
TGTGCCAGCAGTGACAGGGCACCTAATCAGCCCCAGCATTTT
>few|TRBJ2-1|NA|TRBV2
CARKQRIRNEQFF
TGTGCCAGAAAGCAAAGAATCCGGAATGAGCAGTTCTTC
>many|TRBJ2-5|TRBD1|TRBV5-1
CASSLDRGYVRETQYF
TGCGCCAGCAGCTTGGACAGGGGATATGTCCGCGAGACCCAGTACTTC
>many|TRBJ2-1|NA|TRBV7-8
CASSLTAYNEQFF
TGTGCCAGCAGCTTAACAGCCTACAATGAGCAGTTCTTC
>NA|TRBJ1-2|NA|TRBV29-1
CSVGSGTGIYGYTF
TGCAGCGTTGGTAGCGGGACGGGCATCTATGGCTACACCTTC
>many|TRBJ1-2|TRBD1|TRBV4-2
CASSQETGSAYGYTF
TGTGCCAGCAGCCAAGAGACAGGGAGCGCCTATGGCTACACCTTC
>many|TRBJ2-3|TRBD2|TRBV12-3/TRBV12-4
CASSQGTSGYTDTQYF
TGTGCCAGCAGTCAAGGGACTAGCGGATACACAGATACGCAGTATTTT
>many|TRBJ2-1|NA|TRBV7-9
CAGNNEQFF
TGTGCCGGGAACAATGAGCAGTTCTTC
>NA|TRBJ2-5|TRBD2|TRBV7-9
CATGTSGGRVETQYF
TGTGCCACGGGGACTAGCGGGGGCCGGGTCGAGACCCAGTACTTC
>NA|TRBJ2-1|TRBD1|TRBV7-2
CASSFWTGAFDEQLF
TGTGCCAGCAGCTTCTGGACAGGGGCGTTCGATGAGCAGCTCTTC
>many|TRBJ2-2|NA|TRBV5-6
CASSLAVTGELFF
TGTGCCAGCAGCTTGGCCGTCACCGGGGAGCTGTTTTTT
>many|TRBJ2-7|NA|TRBV30
CAWRDPSQQYF
TGTGCCTGGAGGGACCCGTCCCAGCAGTACTTC
>few|TRBJ1-5|TRBD1|TRBV27
CASSFQGANQPQHF
TGTGCCAGCAGTTTTCAGGGGGCGAATCAGCCCCAGCATTTT
>many|TRBJ2-7|TRBD2|TRBV27
CASSSGLAGSEQYF
TGTGCCAGCAGCTCGGGACTAGCGGGAAGCGAGCAGTACTTC
>few|TRBJ2-1|NA|TRBV9
CASSVVWGSEQFF
TGTGCCAGCAGCGTAGTGTGGGGTAGTGAGCAGTTCTTC
>NA|TRBJ2-3|TRBD2|TRBV10-1
CASRAGLTSTDTQYF
TGCGCCAGCAGAGCGGGACTAACATCCACAGATACGCAGTATTTT
>NA|TRBJ2-5|TRBD2|TRBV30
CAWSDPTSEQETQYF
TGTGCCTGGAGTGACCCCACTAGCGAGCAAGAGACCCAGTACTTC
>NA|TRBJ1-2|NA|TRBV12-3/TRBV12-4
CANSMGGFGGYTF
TGTGCCAACTCAATGGGGGGCTTTGGTGGCTACACCTTC
>many|TRBJ2-3|TRBD1|TRBV19
CASSIPQGDTDTQYF
TGTGCCAGTAGTATTCCCCAGGGGGACACAGATACGCAGTATTTT
>many|TRBJ1-1|NA|TRBV29-1
CSVEGWTEAFF
TGCAGCGTTGAAGGTTGGACTGAAGCTTTCTTT
>many|TRBJ2-7|NA|TRBV29-1
CSVDSRGEQYF
TGCAGCGTTGATTCGCGAGGCGAGCAGTACTTC
>many|TRBJ1-1|NA|TRBV20-1
CSARDLLYTEAFF
TGCAGTGCTAGAGATCTGTTGTACACTGAAGCTTTCTTT
>many|TRBJ2-3|NA|TRBV27
CASSLVGSLTDTQYF
TGTGCCAGCAGTTTAGTAGGCTCCCTCACAGATACGCAGTATTTT
>NA|TRBJ2-5|NA|TRBV6-5
CASRGSVCQETQYF
TGTGCCAGCAGAGGCTCAGTTTGCCAAGAGACCCAGTACTTC
>many|TRBJ2-7|TRBD1|TRBV5-6
CASSWDRYYEQYF
TGTGCCAGCAGCTGGGACAGATACTACGAGCAGTACTTC
>few|TRBJ1-2|NA|TRBV7-9
CASSPPTKPYGYTF
TGTGCCAGTTCGCCGCCAACAAAACCCTATGGCTACACCTTC
>few|TRBJ2-5|TRBD2|TRBV19
CASSTTTSEQETQYF
TGTGCCAGTAGTACCACGACTAGCGAACAAGAGACCCAGTACTTC
>many|TRBJ2-7|NA|TRBV29-1
CSVVVASYEQYF
TGCAGCGTTGTGGTTGCTTCCTACGAGCAGTACTTC
>NA|TRBJ2-1|TRBD2|TRBV4-1
CASSQEASGFSSYNEQFF
TGCGCCAGCAGCCAAGAAGCTAGCGGATTTAGCTCCTACAATGAGCAGTTCTTC
>few|TRBJ2-2|NA|TRBV7-3
CASSARLAQNTGELFF
TGTGCCAGCAGCGCGCGACTCGCCCAGAACACCGGGGAGCTGTTTTTT
>few|TRBJ2-7|NA|TRBV5-5
CASSLGVGPINLYEQYF
TGTGCCAGCAGCTTAGGTGTCGGGCCAATTAACCTCTACGAGCAGTACTTC
>many|TRBJ1-1|TRBD1|TRBV7-9
CASSPQAGGDAFF
TGTGCCAGCAGCCCTCAGGCAGGGGGCGACGCTTTCTTT
>few|TRBJ1-2|NA|TRBV4-3
CASSQDAGWAGEIPNYGYTF
TGCGCCAGCAGCCAAGATGCAGGTTGGGCAGGGGAAATACCTAACTATGGCTACACCTTC
>NA|TRBJ2-1|TRBD1|TRBV4-2
CASSQVDRGLKSSYNEQFF
TGTGCCAGCAGCCAAGTCGACAGGGGGCTAAAGAGTTCCTACAATGAGCAGTTCTTC
>few|TRBJ2-3|NA|TRBV4-1
CASSQLQGPDTQYF
TGCGCCAGCAGCCAACTCCAGGGTCCAGATACGCAGTATTTT
>few|TRBJ2-2|NA|TRBV25-1
CASSAGGTGELFF
TGTGCCAGCAGTGCTGGGGGGACCGGGGAGCTGTTTTTT
>NA|TRBJ2-3|NA|TRBV6-2/TRBV6-3
CARMTGTSTDTQYF
TGTGCCAGAATGACAGGGACTAGCACAGATACGCAGTATTTT
>many|TRBJ1-1|NA|TRBV5-1
CASSSLAGGLDTEAFF
TGCGCCAGCAGCTCCCTCGCGGGGGGGCTTGACACTGAAGCTTTCTTT
>few|TRBJ2-7|NA|TRBV7-9
CASSPSKARALYEQYF
TGTGCCAGCAGCCCCTCGAAGGCCAGGGCGCTCTACGAGCAGTACTTC
>many|TRBJ2-7|TRBD1|TRBV5-4
CASMGQGASEQYF
TGTGCCAGCATGGGACAGGGGGCATCCGAGCAGTACTTC
>many|TRBJ2-1|NA|TRBV4-2
CASSYQDTGYEQFF
TGTGCCAGCAGCTACCAAGATACGGGGTATGAGCAGTTCTTC
>many|TRBJ2-3|TRBD1|TRBV5-4
CASSSIGGQLPQWGTDTQYF
TGTGCCAGCAGCTCCATTGGGGGACAGTTGCCCCAATGGGGCACAGATACGCAGTATTTT
>NA|TRBJ1-1|TRBD1|TRBV7-9
CASRSDRGRSRTEAFF
TGTGCCAGCAGATCGGACAGGGGACGGAGCCGAACTGAAGCTTTCTTT